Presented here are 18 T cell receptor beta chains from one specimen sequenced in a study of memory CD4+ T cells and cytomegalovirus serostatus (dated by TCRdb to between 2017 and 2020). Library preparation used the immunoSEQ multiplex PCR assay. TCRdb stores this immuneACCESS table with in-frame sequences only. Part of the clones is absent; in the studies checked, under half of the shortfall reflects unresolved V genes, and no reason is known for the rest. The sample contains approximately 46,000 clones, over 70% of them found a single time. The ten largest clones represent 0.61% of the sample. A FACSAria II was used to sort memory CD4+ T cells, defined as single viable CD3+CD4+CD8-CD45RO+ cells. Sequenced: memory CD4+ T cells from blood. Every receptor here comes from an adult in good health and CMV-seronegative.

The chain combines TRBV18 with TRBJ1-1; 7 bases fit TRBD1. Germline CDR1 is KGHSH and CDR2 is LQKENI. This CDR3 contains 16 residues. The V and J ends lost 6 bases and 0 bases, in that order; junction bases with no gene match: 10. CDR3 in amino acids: CASSPIPGTVNTEAFF. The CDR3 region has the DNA TGTGCCAGCTCGCCTATCCCCGGGACAGTGAACACTGAAGCTTTCTTT.

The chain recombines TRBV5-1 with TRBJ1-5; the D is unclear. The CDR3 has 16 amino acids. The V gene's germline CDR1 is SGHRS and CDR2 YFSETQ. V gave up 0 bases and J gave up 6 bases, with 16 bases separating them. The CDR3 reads CASSLGGGSGRQPQHF. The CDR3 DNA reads TGCGCCAGCAGCTTGGGAGGAGGATCGGGCCGTCAGCCCCAGCATTTT.

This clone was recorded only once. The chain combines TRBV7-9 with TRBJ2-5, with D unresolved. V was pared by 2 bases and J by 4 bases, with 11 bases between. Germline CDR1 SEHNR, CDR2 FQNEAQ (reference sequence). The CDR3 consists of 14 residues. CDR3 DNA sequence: TGTGCCAGCAGCTTAACAGAGTCCCCAGAGACCCAGTACTTC. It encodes CASSLTESPETQYF.

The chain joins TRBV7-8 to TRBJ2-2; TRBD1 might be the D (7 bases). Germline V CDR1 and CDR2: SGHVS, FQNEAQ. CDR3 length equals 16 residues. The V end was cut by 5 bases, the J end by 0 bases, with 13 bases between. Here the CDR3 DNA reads TGTGCCAGCAGCCTCACAGGGGAGGCGAACACCGGGGAGCTGTTTTTT. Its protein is CASSLTGEANTGELFF.

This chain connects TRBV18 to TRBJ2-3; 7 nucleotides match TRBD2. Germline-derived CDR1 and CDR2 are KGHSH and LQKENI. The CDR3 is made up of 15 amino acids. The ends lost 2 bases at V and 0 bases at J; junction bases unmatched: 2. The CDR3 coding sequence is TGTGCCAGCTCACCATTTAGCGGGAGCACAGATACGCAGTATTTT. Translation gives CASSPFSGSTDTQYF.

The CDR3 sequence: CASSQGGTADSNQPQHF. The CDR3 DNA sequence: TGCGCCAGCAGCCAAGGTGGGACAGCCGATAGCAATCAGCCCCAGCATTTT. J is TRBJ1-5 and V is TRBV4-1; TRBD1 aligns across 7 bases. There are 17 residues in the CDR3. Per germline, CDR1 MGHRA and CDR2 YSYEKL. V trimming: 1 base; J trimming: 0 bases; junction bases outside the gene matches: 6.

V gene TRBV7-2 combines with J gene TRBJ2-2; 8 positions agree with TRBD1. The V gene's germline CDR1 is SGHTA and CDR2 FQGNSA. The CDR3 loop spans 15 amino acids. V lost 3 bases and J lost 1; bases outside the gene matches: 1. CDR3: CASSLGQVNTGELFF. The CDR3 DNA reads TGTGCCAGCAGCTTGGGACAGGTGAACACCGGGGAGCTGTTTTTT.

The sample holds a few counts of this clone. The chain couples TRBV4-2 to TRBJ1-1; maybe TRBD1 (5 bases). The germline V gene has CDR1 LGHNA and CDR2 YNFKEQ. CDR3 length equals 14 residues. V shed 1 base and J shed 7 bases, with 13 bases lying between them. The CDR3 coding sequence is TGTGCCAGCAGCCAAGTGCGACAGAGAGATGAAGCTTTCTTT. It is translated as CASSQVRQRDEAFF.

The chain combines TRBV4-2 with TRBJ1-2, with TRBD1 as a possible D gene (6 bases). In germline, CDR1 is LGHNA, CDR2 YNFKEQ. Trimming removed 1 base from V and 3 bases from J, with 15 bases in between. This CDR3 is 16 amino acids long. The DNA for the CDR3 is TGTGCCAGCAGCCAAGCCCTCCGGGACAATGACTATGGCTACACCTTC. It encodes CASSQALRDNDYGYTF.

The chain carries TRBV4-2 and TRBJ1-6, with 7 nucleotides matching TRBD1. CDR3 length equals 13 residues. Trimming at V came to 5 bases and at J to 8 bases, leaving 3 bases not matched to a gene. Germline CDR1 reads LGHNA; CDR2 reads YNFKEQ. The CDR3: CASSLGQYSPLHF. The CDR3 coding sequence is TGTGCCAGCAGCTTGGGACAGTATTCACCCCTCCACTTT.

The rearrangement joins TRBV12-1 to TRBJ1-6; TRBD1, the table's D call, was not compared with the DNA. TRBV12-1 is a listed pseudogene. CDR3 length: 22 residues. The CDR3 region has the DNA TGTGCCAGCAGCTTTGCACCATTGGACAGGGTGGGGTTCAGCTCCTATAATTCACCCCTCCACTTT. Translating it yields CASSFAPLDRVGFSSYNSPLHF.

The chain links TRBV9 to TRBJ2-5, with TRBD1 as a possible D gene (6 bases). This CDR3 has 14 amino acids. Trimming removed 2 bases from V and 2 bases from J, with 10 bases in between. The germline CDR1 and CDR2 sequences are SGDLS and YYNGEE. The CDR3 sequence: CASSVDRKQETQYF. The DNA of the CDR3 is TGTGCCAGCAGCGTGGACAGAAAACAAGAGACCCAGTACTTC.

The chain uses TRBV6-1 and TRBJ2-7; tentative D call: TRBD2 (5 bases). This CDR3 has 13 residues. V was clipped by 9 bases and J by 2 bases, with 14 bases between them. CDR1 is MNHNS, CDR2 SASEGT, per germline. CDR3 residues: CASSRGLAYEQYF. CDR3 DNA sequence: TGTGCCAGTAGTAGAGGGCTAGCCTACGAGCAGTACTTC.

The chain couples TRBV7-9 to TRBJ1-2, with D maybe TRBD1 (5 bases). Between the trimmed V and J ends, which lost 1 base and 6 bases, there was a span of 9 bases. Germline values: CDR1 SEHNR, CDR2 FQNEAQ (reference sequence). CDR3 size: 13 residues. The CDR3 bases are TGTGCCAGCAGCTTAGAGGGGATTCATGGCTACACCTTC. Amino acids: CASSLEGIHGYTF.

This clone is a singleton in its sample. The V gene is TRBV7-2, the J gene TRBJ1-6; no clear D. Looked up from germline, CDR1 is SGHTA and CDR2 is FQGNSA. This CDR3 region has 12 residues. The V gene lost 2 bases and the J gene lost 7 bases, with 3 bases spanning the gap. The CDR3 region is CASSLTNSPLHF. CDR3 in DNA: TGTGCCAGCAGCTTAACGAATTCACCCCTCCACTTT.

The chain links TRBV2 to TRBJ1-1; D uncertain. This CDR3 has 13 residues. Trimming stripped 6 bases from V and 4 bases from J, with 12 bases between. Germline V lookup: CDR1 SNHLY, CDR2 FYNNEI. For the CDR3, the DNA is TGTGCCAGCAGGAAGGAGGCAGCCACTGAAGCTTTCTTT. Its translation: CASRKEAATEAFF.

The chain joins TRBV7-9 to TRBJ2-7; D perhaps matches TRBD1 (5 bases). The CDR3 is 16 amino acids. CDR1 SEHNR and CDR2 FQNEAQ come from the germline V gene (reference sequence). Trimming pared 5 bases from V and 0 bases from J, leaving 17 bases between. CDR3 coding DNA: TGTGCCAGCAGCCAACCTAGGGGCCGCTCCTCCTACGAGCAGTACTTC. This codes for CASSQPRGRSSYEQYF. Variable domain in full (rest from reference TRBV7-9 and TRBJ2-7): DTGVSQNPRHKITKRGQNVTFRCDPISEHNRLYWYRQTLGQGPEFLTYFQNEAQLEKSRLLSDRFSAERPKGSFSTLEIQRTEQGDSAMYLCASSQPRGRSSYEQYFGPGTRLTVT.

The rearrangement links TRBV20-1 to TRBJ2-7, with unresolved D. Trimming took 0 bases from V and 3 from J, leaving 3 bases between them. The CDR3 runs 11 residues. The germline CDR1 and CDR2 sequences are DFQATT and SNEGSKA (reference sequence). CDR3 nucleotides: TGCAGTGCTAGAGATAGCTACGAGCAGTACTTC. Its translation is CSARDSYEQYF.